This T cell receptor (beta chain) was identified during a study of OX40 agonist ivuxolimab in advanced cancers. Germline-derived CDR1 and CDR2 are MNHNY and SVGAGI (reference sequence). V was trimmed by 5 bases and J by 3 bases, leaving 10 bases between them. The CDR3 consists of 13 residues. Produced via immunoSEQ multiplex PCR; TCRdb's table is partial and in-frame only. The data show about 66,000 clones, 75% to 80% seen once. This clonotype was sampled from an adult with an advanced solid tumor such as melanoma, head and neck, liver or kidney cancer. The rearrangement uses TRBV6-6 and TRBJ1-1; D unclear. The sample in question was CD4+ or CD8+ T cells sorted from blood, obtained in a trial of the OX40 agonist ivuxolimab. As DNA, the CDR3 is TGTGCCAGCAGTCACCTCTCGGACACTGAAGCTTTCTTT. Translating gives CASSHLSDTEAFF.